These 11 T cell receptor beta chains originate from one sample sequenced in a study of glioma-infiltrating T cells. The iRepertoire nested amplicon-rescue multiplex PCR amplified TCR alpha and beta CDR3s from RNA. TCRdb reanalysed the multiplex PCR reads using MiXCR and keeps one entry per CDR3 protein. This table holds fewer than 55,000 distinct CDR3 sequences, 20% to 25% found once. What was sequenced was glioma tissue, nonneoplastic brain tissue, or PBMCs (not recorded which). Receptors were obtained from a human donor with low-grade glioma or glioblastoma, undergoing nonglioma brain surgery, or in good health (not recorded which).

This clonotype was detected ten times or more. The chain is built from TRBV6-1 and TRBJ2-7; possibly TRBD1 or TRBD2 for D (5 bases each). The CDR3 loop spans 13 amino acids. CDR1 is MNHNS and CDR2 is SASEGT in the germline V gene. V lost 2 bases and J 3 bases, leaving 8 bases between the germline ends. The CDR3, as DNA: TGTGCCAGCAGTGAAAGGGACGGCTACGAGCAGTACTTC. This sequence encodes CASSERDGYEQYF.

The CDR3 DNA is TGTGCCAGCAGTTACTCGGGACAGGCAGACGACGAGCAGTACTTC. As protein: CASSYSGQADDEQYF. V is TRBV6-6 and J is TRBJ2-7; 8 bases are shared with TRBD1. CDR1 and CDR2 from the germline V gene are MNHNY and SVGAGI (reference sequence). V lost 0 bases to trimming and J lost 5 bases; unmatched junction nucleotides: 6. The CDR3 has 15 residues.

This clonotype was detected many times. The chain couples TRBV2 to TRBJ2-5; 8 bases are shared with TRBD1. Per germline, CDR1 SNHLY and CDR2 FYNNEI. The CDR3 contains 14 residues. V was pared by 7 bases and J by 5 bases, with 9 bases of the junction left unmatched. The CDR3 DNA reads TGTGCCAGCATGCCCGAGACAGGGGTCGAGACCCAGTACTTC. This encodes CASMPETGVETQYF.

This clonotype was detected ten times or more. CDR3 in DNA: TGTGCCAGCAGTTTTGACGACCATGCTCCTGAAGCTTTCTTT. Translated: CASSFDDHAPEAFF. This sequence joins TRBV28 and TRBJ1-1; D gene uncertain. CDR3 length: 14 amino acids. V lost 3 bases, J lost 6 bases, and 14 bases lay in between. Germline lookup yields CDR1 MDHEN and CDR2 SYDVKM.

The chain recombines TRBV2 with TRBJ2-7, with D maybe TRBD2 (6 bases). The CDR3 has 14 amino acids. Germline V gives CDR1 SNHLY, CDR2 FYNNEI. Between the trimmed V and J ends, which lost 1 base and 3 bases, there was a span of 10 bases. CDR3 residues: CASSEDGGVYEQYF. CDR3 DNA: TGTGCCAGCAGTGAAGATGGCGGGGTCTACGAGCAGTACTTC.

As concerns this clonotype: One end of the junction varies from germline; a read error may be responsible. This CDR3 reads CASSVDVNAAYSSPLHF. The CDR3 DNA reads TGTGCCAGCAGCGTAGACGTCAACGCAGCCTATAGTTCACCCCTCCACTTT. This rearrangement joins TRBV9 to TRBJ1-6; D is uncertain. Looked up from germline, CDR1 is SGDLS and CDR2 is YYNGEE. This CDR3 spans 17 amino acids.

This clonotype rates as medium-sized. The V gene is TRBV27, the J gene TRBJ2-3; D is perhaps TRBD1 (6 bases). The V end lost 4 bases, the J end lost 1 base, and 21 bases lay between the germline ends. Germline V gives CDR1 MNHEY, CDR2 SMNVEV (reference sequence). This CDR3 region has 18 residues. The CDR3 sequence: CASSSTSQGNGGTDTQYF. The CDR3 DNA reads as TGTGCCAGCAGTTCCACATCGCAGGGGAACGGAGGCACAGATACGCAGTATTTT.

This clonotype was counted a few times. This chain joins TRBV5-1 and TRBJ2-1; TRBD1 matches at 7 bases. V was pared by 4 bases and J by 5 bases, with 12 bases of the junction left unmatched. CDR3 size: 16 residues. Germline loops: CDR1 SGHRS, CDR2 YFSETQ. CDR3 nucleotide sequence: TGCGCCAGCAGCGGGACAGACCTGCCAGCCAACAATGAGCAGTTCTTC. The encoded protein is CASSGTDLPANNEQFF.

Comment on this clonotype: Given a much more abundant clone one base away, this may be a read error. The J gene is TRBJ2-7, the V gene TRBV29-1; D could derive from TRBD1 or TRBD2 (5 bases each). The CDR3 extends over 11 amino acids. V was shortened by 6 bases and J by 7 bases, with 13 bases between the two germline ends. Germline V gene sequence: CDR1 SQVTM, CDR2 ANQGSEA. CDR3 bases: TGCAGCGTGACCGCAGGGAGTGAGCAGTACTTC. This encodes CSVTAGSEQYF.

This clonotype was picked up many times. The chain couples TRBV12-3 or TRBV12-4 to TRBJ2-1; the match to TRBD2 covers 7 bases. The length of the CDR3 is 12 residues. The junction had 2 bases not matched to a gene; V was cut back by 4 bases and J by 8 bases. The CDR3 sequence is CASSSSGDEQFF. CDR3 DNA sequence: TGTGCCAGCAGTTCGAGCGGGGATGAGCAGTTCTTC.

In its sample, this clonotype was seen many times. The chain has TRBV28 and TRBJ1-5, with a tentative D call TRBD1 (6 bases). CDR1 MDHEN and CDR2 SYDVKM come from the germline V gene. CDR3 size: 15 residues. Trimming took 1 base from V and 1 from J, leaving 8 bases between them. For the CDR3, the DNA is TGTGCCAGCAGTTTATTAGGACAGAGCAATCAGCCCCAGCATTTT. This encodes CASSLLGQSNQPQHF.